Detailed here is one T cell receptor (beta chain). The authors' processing: From reference gene primer amplification, estimates of nucleated cell counts were derived. Data came from immunoSEQ multiplex PCR; TCRdb stores just in-frame clones and leaves some out. Clone size and V and J calls were adopted from that table, with D and trimming inferred from the DNA. Among around 70,000 clones listed, 80% were seen once. These data belong to a study of blood T cell repertoires in COVID-19. Across the study: The United States, Italy and Spain provided the acute and convalescent COVID-19 samples. Nucleic acid was either cDNA or gDNA, and it came from T cells, B-cell-depleted T cells, or PBMCs.

CDR1 is SGHRS and CDR2 is YFSETQ in the germline V gene. V lost 3 bases and J 2 bases, leaving 12 bases between the germline ends. This CDR3 is built from 14 residues. This receptor was taken from a human donor in a cohort sampled during active COVID-19. Sequenced material: peripheral blood. This chain uses TRBV5-1 with TRBJ2-7; tentative D call: TRBD2 (5 bases). In DNA form, the CDR3 reads TGCGCCAGCAGCTCCGGACTCATTCCCTACGAGCAGTACTTC. Its translation is CASSSGLIPYEQYF.